Following are 16 T cell receptor beta chains from one sample sequenced in a study of blood T cell repertoires in COVID-19. Data came from immunoSEQ multiplex PCR; TCRdb stores just in-frame clones and leaves some out. The data show approximately 110,000 clones, roughly four fifths seen once. Sequencing was carried out using peripheral blood. The receptors derive from a man aged 65-85 years with acute or convalescent COVID-19.

The J gene is TRBJ1-2, the V gene TRBV6-5; TRBD1 is a possible D gene (6 bases). CDR1 is MNHEY, CDR2 SVGAGI, per germline. V lost 6 bases and J lost 5, with 10 bases in between. The CDR3 spans 12 residues. The chain's CDR3 is CASRSTGYGYTF. CDR3 bases: TGTGCCAGCAGGTCGACAGGTTATGGCTACACCTTC.

This chain uses TRBV18 with TRBJ1-2; no reliable D call. With 3 bases removed from V and 8 bases from J, the gap between germline ends came to 13 bases. This CDR3 is 13 amino acids long. The germline gives CDR1 KGHSH, CDR2 LQKENI. CDR3 protein: CASSPVRERGYTF. CDR3 bases: TGTGCCAGCTCACCGGTGCGAGAACGCGGCTACACCTTC. Variable domain in full (rest from reference TRBV18 and TRBJ1-2): NAGVMQNPRHLVRRRGQEARLRCSPMKGHSHVYWYRQLPEEGLKFMVYLQKENIIDESGMPKERFSAEFPKEGPSILRIQQVVRGDSAAYFCASSPVRERGYTFGSGTRLTVV.

The chain is built from TRBV7-2 and TRBJ2-3; D uncertain. Looked up from germline, CDR1 is SGHTA and CDR2 is FQGNSA. CDR3 length equals 12 residues. Trimming took off 4 bases at V and 4 bases at J, with 6 bases between the two ends. The CDR3 DNA follows: TGTGCCAGCAGCTCGAGTCCAGATACGCAGTATTTT. Protein: CASSSSPDTQYF. The complete variable domain, with remaining parts taken from reference TRBV7-2 and TRBJ2-3, reads GAGVSQSPSNKVTEKGKDVELRCDPISGHTALYWYRQSLGQGLEFLIYFQGNSAPDKSGLPSDRFSAERTGGSVSTLTIQRTQQEDSAVYLCASSSSPDTQYFGPGTRLTVL.

This chain uses TRBV21-1 with TRBJ2-1; TRBD2, as called in the table, went unchecked against the DNA. TRBV21-1 is described as a pseudogene. The CDR3 consists of 17 residues. CDR3 in DNA: TGTGCCAGCACCCCCCGAGGTGGGCTAGCGGGTTACAATGAGCAGTTCTTC. Residues: CASTPRGGLAGYNEQFF.

V is TRBV6-5 and J is TRBJ1-1; D ambiguous. Germline V lookup: CDR1 MNHEY, CDR2 SVGAGI. The CDR3 is 14 residues long. Trimming took 7 bases from V and 1 from J, leaving 13 bases between them. CDR3 residues: CASKGASTNTEAFF. For the CDR3, the DNA is TGTGCCAGCAAGGGAGCTAGTACGAACACTGAAGCTTTCTTT.

The chain has TRBV7-2 and TRBJ1-1; D gene uncertain. The V end lost 5 bases, the J end lost 11 bases, and 24 bases lay between the germline ends. The CDR3 consists of 15 residues. Germline V gene lookup returns CDR1 SGHTA and CDR2 FQGNSA. The CDR3 reads CASSPIIAGSTGAFF. The CDR3 nucleotides read TGTGCCAGCAGCCCCATTATTGCGGGATCGACCGGGGCTTTCTTT.

The rearrangement joins TRBV19 to TRBJ2-1; D perhaps matches TRBD2 (6 bases). The CDR3 has 20 residues. The V gene's germline CDR1 is LNHDA and CDR2 SQIVND (reference sequence). V shed 6 bases and J shed 2 bases, with 29 bases lying between them. CDR3 DNA sequence: TGTGCCAGTAGCTTGCGGGCCGTCCTACAGGCGGGGAGAACCTACAATGAGCAGTTCTTC. Encoded protein: CASSLRAVLQAGRTYNEQFF. Looking up the rest from reference TRBV19 and TRBJ2-1 gives the full variable domain: DGGITQSPKYLFRKEGQNVTLSCEQNLNHDAMYWYRQDPGQGLRLIYYSQIVNDFQKGDIAEGYSVSREKKESFPLTVTSAQKNPTAFYLCASSLRAVLQAGRTYNEQFFGPGTRLTVL.

The count of this clone is one. This sequence joins TRBV6-4 and TRBJ1-6, with D possibly matching TRBD1 (5 bases). The CDR3 covers 17 residues. V lost 2 bases and J 5 bases, leaving 16 bases between the germline ends. From germline, CDR1 is MRHNA and CDR2 SNTAGT. CDR3 protein: CASSDVGGSLDNSPLHF. The CDR3 coding sequence is TGTGCCAGCAGTGACGTTGGGGGGTCTCTGGATAATTCACCCCTCCACTTT.

This clone appeared once. The V gene is TRBV27, the J gene TRBJ2-5; 7 bases agree with TRBD2. The ends lost 8 bases at V and 4 bases at J; junction bases unmatched: 7. The germline V gene has CDR1 MNHEY and CDR2 SMNVEV (reference sequence). The CDR3 contains 13 residues. The chain's CDR3 is CASAGTTLETQYF. The CDR3 coding sequence is TGTGCCAGCGCAGGGACTACCTTAGAGACCCAGTACTTC.

The chain uses TRBV27 and TRBJ2-1; D perhaps matches TRBD2 (5 bases). Trimming stripped 6 bases from V and 4 bases from J, with 10 bases between. Germline V gives CDR1 MNHEY, CDR2 SMNVEV (reference sequence). This CDR3 has 13 amino acids. This chain's CDR3 is CASSREGYNEQFF. The CDR3 DNA sequence: TGTGCCAGCAGCCGTGAGGGATACAATGAGCAGTTCTTC.

As concerns this clone: The junction and the germline gene differ at one end; a read error may be behind it. The chain is built from TRBV11-2 and TRBJ2-3; weak D call: TRBD2 (6 bases). This CDR3 comprises 16 residues. Germline CDR1 SGHAT, CDR2 FQNNGV. The CDR3 is CASTLGYGRSTDTQYF. The CDR3 DNA reads as TGTGCCAGCACCTTAGGTTACGGGAGAAGCACAGATACGCAGTATTTT.

CDR3 sequence: CASSPGPTGGQGNTIYF. The CDR3 nucleotides are TGTGCCAGCAGCCCGGGCCCAACAGGGGGCCAGGGAAACACCATATATTTT. V gene TRBV7-3 combines with J gene TRBJ1-3; 9 bases align to TRBD1. J lost 4 bases, V lost 5 bases, and 12 bases had no gene match. Germline assignment: CDR1 SGHTA and CDR2 FQGTGA. There are 17 residues in the CDR3.

This chain connects TRBV5-6 to TRBJ1-2, with D possibly matching TRBD1 (5 bases). Germline lookup yields CDR1 SGHDT and CDR2 YYEEEE. This CDR3 comprises 14 residues. Between the trimmed V and J ends, which lost 2 bases and 6 bases, there was a span of 14 bases. The CDR3: CASSLVSGSDGYTF. CDR3 bases: TGTGCCAGCAGCTTAGTTTCAGGGTCCGATGGCTACACCTTC.

This chain joins TRBV7-3 and TRBJ2-1, with D possibly being TRBD2 (7 bases). The length of the CDR3 is 13 residues. Germline CDR1 reads SGHTA; CDR2 reads FQGTGA. Trimming removed 5 bases at V and 5 bases at J, with 10 bases between. The CDR3 protein is CASSQGGDNEQFF. CDR3 in DNA: TGTGCCAGCAGCCAAGGGGGGGACAATGAGCAGTTCTTC.

The J gene is TRBJ1-1, the V gene TRBV9; 7 bases map to TRBD1. Germline CDR1 and CDR2: SGDLS and YYNGEE. There are 13 residues in the CDR3. V lost 7 bases, J lost 0 bases, and 3 bases stayed unmatched. DNA of the CDR3: TGTGCCAGCTCAGGGGGAATGAACACTGAAGCTTTCTTT. This sequence encodes CASSGGMNTEAFF.

There are a few counts of this clone. V gene TRBV6-5 combines with J gene TRBJ2-7, with 7 nucleotides matching TRBD1. Unmatched junction bases numbered 7, after V lost 4 bases and J lost 7 bases. Germline loops: CDR1 MNHEY, CDR2 SVGAGI. CDR3 size: 13 residues. The CDR3 here is CASSLQYRGEQYF. The CDR3 region has the DNA TGTGCCAGCAGTTTACAATACAGGGGAGAGCAGTACTTC.